The present T cell receptor (beta chain) was sequenced within a study of T cell repertoires in cytomegalovirus infection. About the research overall: In public TCR beta signatures, there were indications of both CMV infection and matching HLA type.

V was cut by 2 bases and J by 2 bases, with 18 bases left in between. This CDR3 region has 17 residues. Germline assignment: CDR1 SGHVS and CDR2 FQNEAQ. TCRdb reprocessed the reads with MiXCR, giving one entry per CDR3 protein. The data show roughly 230,000 distinct CDR3 sequences, with over 15% seen just once and around half held by the top ten. There are many counts of this clonotype. The sample taken for sequencing was CD8+ T cells from PBMCs. The V gene is TRBV7-8, the J gene TRBJ2-5, with a tentative D call TRBD2 (7 bases). This TCR was sampled from a human donor in good health (CMV status not recorded). Some clones in this sample may be carry-over from other donors' samples. The CDR3 bases are TGTGCCAGCAGCTTATTTTCTAGCGGCAGGGGACAAGAGACCCAGTACTTC. Protein: CASSLFSSGRGQETQYF.